This T cell receptor beta chain is from a study of T cell repertoires in cytomegalovirus infection. In the study overall: Evidence of both CMV infection and a matching HLA type came from public TCR beta signatures. Regarding the study as a whole: The ex vivo response showed dominance by HLA-C-restricted CMV-specific TCR beta clonotypes. Summed public TCR beta family frequency identified CMV carriers bearing the relevant HLA.

This clonotype occurred many times. Its antigen is unknown. From the reads, TCRdb called clonotypes with MiXCR, one entry per CDR3 protein. In the table there are 85,000 to 120,000 distinct CDR3 sequences, approximately 15% of which are singletons. The sequenced sample was PBMCs. The sequence was obtained from a human donor in good health (CMV status not recorded). Some clones in this sample may be carry-over from other donors' samples.

CDR3 protein: CAITSRELGTEAFF. CDR3 nucleotide sequence: TGTGCCATCACGTCCAGGGAGTTAGGGACTGAAGCTTTCTTT. This chain uses TRBV10-3 with TRBJ1-1; perhaps TRBD1 as D (5 bases). The CDR3 covers 14 residues. The germline CDR1 and CDR2 sequences are ENHRY and SYGVKD. V lost 7 bases to trimming and J lost 5 bases, with 17 bases between them.